This T cell receptor (beta chain) comes out of a study of response to subunit inactivated influenza vaccine. Study results and limitations: The study's authors posited that every seasonal influenza vaccination enlists few new T cells.

Trimming shortened V by 5 bases and J by 4 bases, and 10 bases separated the two germline ends. CDR1 is DFQATT and CDR2 is SNEGSKA in the germline V gene (reference sequence). The length of the CDR3 is 12 residues. Concerning this clonotype itself: Its target is unknown.

TCRdb reprocessed the RT-PCR reads with MiXCR, giving one entry per CDR3 protein. This sample carries about 650,000 distinct CDR3 sequences, less than 20% of them seen once, and the ten largest clones take around 10%. The TCR sequence derives from a man in his fifties or sixties who received an inactivated influenza vaccine. This chain uses TRBV20-1 with TRBJ2-3; D not certain. The sequenced sample was PBMCs from blood, obtained about 12 days after vaccination. Here the CDR3 reads CSAGSRADTQYF. CDR3 coding DNA: TGCAGTGCTGGGTCTAGGGCAGATACGCAGTATTTT.